The 3 T cell receptor beta chains presented below share a single source sample, sequenced in a study of shared clonotypes between healthy human individuals. TCRdb keeps only in-frame clones here, not all; method: immunoSEQ multiplex PCR. The data contain 2,100,000 or so clones, approximately 94% of them singletons. The specimen was naive CD4+ T cells sorted from blood. Indicated subset: CD45RA+ positively selected. These receptor sequences come from a man between 18 and 29 years old in good health.

The chain uses TRBV2 and TRBJ2-3; 10 nucleotides align to TRBD2. The V gene's germline CDR1 is SNHLY and CDR2 FYNNEI. Germline trimming cut 6 bases from V and 7 bases from J; bases unmatched to any gene: 4. The CDR3 has 13 amino acids. CDR3 amino acids: CASRDSGGNTQYF. CDR3 in DNA: TGTGCCAGCAGGGATAGCGGGGGGAATACGCAGTATTTT.

The J gene is TRBJ2-2, the V gene TRBV10-3; unclear D gene. In germline, CDR1 is ENHRY, CDR2 SYGVKD. This CDR3 contains 13 residues. Trimming cost V 11 bases and J 3 bases, with 13 bases left between them. CDR3 bases: TGTGCCGCCAGAGGAGACCACACCGGGGAGCTGTTTTTT. It codes for CAARGDHTGELFF.

The chain employs TRBV7-2 and TRBJ1-4; D uncertain. V shed 2 bases and J shed 7 bases, with 14 bases lying between them. The CDR3 consists of 15 residues. Germline V gene lookup returns CDR1 SGHTA and CDR2 FQGNSA. For the CDR3, the DNA is TGTGCCAGCAGCTTAAACGGGATAGGAAGTGAAAAACTGTTTTTT. It translates to CASSLNGIGSEKLFF.